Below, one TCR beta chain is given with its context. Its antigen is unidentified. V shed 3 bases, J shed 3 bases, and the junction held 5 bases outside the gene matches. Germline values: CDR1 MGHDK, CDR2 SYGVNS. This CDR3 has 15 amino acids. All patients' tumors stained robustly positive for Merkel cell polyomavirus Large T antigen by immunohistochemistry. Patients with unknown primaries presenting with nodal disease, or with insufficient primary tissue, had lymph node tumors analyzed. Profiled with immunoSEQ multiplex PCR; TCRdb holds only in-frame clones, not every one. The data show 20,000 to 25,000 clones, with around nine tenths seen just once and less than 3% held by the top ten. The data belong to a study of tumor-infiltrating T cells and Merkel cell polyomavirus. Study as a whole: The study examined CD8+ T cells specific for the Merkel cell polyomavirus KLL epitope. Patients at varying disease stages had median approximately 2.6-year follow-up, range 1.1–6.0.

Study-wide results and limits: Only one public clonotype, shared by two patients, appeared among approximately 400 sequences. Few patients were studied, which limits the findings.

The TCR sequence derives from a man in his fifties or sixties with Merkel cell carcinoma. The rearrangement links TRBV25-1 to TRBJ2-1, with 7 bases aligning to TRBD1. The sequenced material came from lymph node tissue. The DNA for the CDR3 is TGTGCCAGCAGTGACAGGGGGTCCATCTACAATGAGCAGTTCTTC. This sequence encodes CASSDRGSIYNEQFF.